This is a list of T cell receptor beta chains from one sample in a study of shared clonotypes between healthy human individuals. Assay used: immunoSEQ multiplex PCR; TCRdb lists only in-frame clones, some missing. The table lists about 2.2 million clones, just under 95% of them singletons. Sequencing was done on a sample of naive CD8+ T cells from PBMCs. These TCRs come from a man between 18 and 29 years old in good health. Some clones in this sample may be carry-over from other donors' samples. Each CDR3 is given without its conserved first and last residue.

>TRBJ2-1|TRBV27
ASSFGTGSYNEQF
>TRBJ2-1|TRBV27
ASRDLAGVKF
>TRBJ2-1|TRBV9
ASSVLSQNEQF
>TRBJ1-1|TRBV6-1
AILSGYAITEAF
>TRBJ2-7|TRBV27
ASGLAGSSYEQY
>TRBJ1-4|TRBV19
ASSIGSTSGEKLF
>TRBJ2-7|TRBV19
ASSVSGTRLGGEQY
>TRBJ2-1|TRBV5-1
ASTENDSHNEQF
>TRBJ1-1|TRBV30
AWSGWGQSGTEAF
>TRBJ1-3|TRBV2
ASRGGRDGNTIY
>TRBJ2-3|TRBV10-3
AISVTSGPRDTQY
>TRBJ2-7|TRBV9
ASSVATGPEREQY
>TRBJ2-4|TRBV27
ASSPAPLAKNIQY
>TRBJ2-7|TRBV13
ASSLGGRSEQY
>TRBJ1-1|TRBV12-5
ASGFSGNTEAF
>TRBJ2-6|TRBV10-3
AIKGQSISSGANVLT
>TRBJ1-2|TRBV19
ASSIAGSGYT
>TRBJ2-5|TRBV6-5
ASSLGPEGGETQY
>TRBJ2-7|TRBV2
ASSGHPGLAISYEQY
>TRBJ2-1|TRBV9
ASSVIAGIDEQF
>TRBJ1-1|TRBV28
ASSDIGTEAF
>TRBJ2-7|TRBV5-6
ASSWGVGVYEQY
>TRBJ1-5|TRBV30
AWGAKGNQPQH
>TRBJ1-2|TRBV4-2
ASSQDGADLFGYT
>TRBJ2-7|TRBV7-2
ASSPTGPSSYEQY
>TRBJ2-7|TRBV28
ASSLGTGGDEQY
>TRBJ2-3|TRBV7-9
ASSLHRGYTDTQY
>TRBJ2-1|TRBV10-2
ASRSSSGNYNEQF
>TRBJ2-7|TRBV29-1
SVWGAAYGQY
>TRBJ2-5|TRBV4-2
ASSFLAGAQY
>TRBJ2-7|TRBV13
ASSASGLAETYEQY
>TRBJ2-3|TRBV2
ASGRLFTDTQY
>TRBJ2-1|TRBV7-2
ASSLAVVGPDSPRIYNEQF
>TRBJ2-1|TRBV6-5
ASRVTGSSYNEQF
>TRBJ2-1|TRBV15
ATSSVPREVHNEQF
>TRBJ2-7|TRBV4-2
ASSQGREVPYEQY
>TRBJ2-3|TRBV4-2
ASSWGTGEGTDTQY
>TRBJ2-7|TRBV1
TSSSGTREQY
>TRBJ2-7|TRBV27
ASTQPGQGSEQY
>TRBJ2-2|TRBV27
ASSLLPGELF
>TRBJ2-7|TRBV28
ASSSDRETSYEQY
>TRBJ2-3|TRBV5-6
ASGPHGALTDTQY
>TRBJ2-3|TRBV28
ASSLTGPGLAGVMEDTQY
>TRBJ2-3|TRBV9
ASSRRGTWTDTQY
>TRBJ1-2|TRBV4-3
ASSQVRGYGYT
>TRBJ2-1|TRBV27
ASSFPGDLNEQF
>TRBJ2-1|TRBV5-1
ASSSLGTISSYNEQF
>TRBJ2-1|TRBV7-3
ASSPAGSNEQF
>TRBJ2-7|TRBV27
ATQGASYEQY
>TRBJ1-5|TRBV7-9
ATGEGYQPQH
>TRBJ2-3|TRBV5-4
ASSPHGLAGVPDTQY
>TRBJ2-3|TRBV5-1
ASSSGTGYLDTQY
>TRBJ2-2|TRBV10-3
AISARDLPAGELF
>TRBJ2-5|TRBV28
ASSLSISGRETQY
>TRBJ2-2|TRBV7-6
ASSRGQKTGELF
>TRBJ2-3|TRBV7-6
ASSLVSGGEEDTQY
>TRBJ2-3|TRBV7-3
ASSLGWTSTDTQY
>TRBJ1-2|TRBV7-9
ASSLGSGQGGYGYT
>TRBJ2-3|TRBV4-2
ASSQGASGIDTQY